This T cell receptor (beta chain) was captured by sequencing in a study of T cells expressing NK-cell markers. Background on the study: Seven donors tested HCMV-seropositive and one tested seronegative among the eight sequenced.

TCRdb processed the 5' RACE reads again and assigns one entry to each CDR3 protein, with no DNA. This repertoire comprises a few hundred thousand distinct CDR3 sequences; its ten largest clones make up around 3.3%. The germline V gene encodes CDR1 SNHLY and CDR2 FYNNEI. The CDR3 covers 14 residues. On this clonotype itself: The antigen remains undetermined.

General observations from the study: In a handful of donors, dominant CD3+CD56+NKG2C+ clones formed about 1.0-7.0% of CD8+ cells.

The receptor was derived from a man aged 18 to 30 in good health. The sequenced sample was blood T cells: a sorted CD56 or NKG2C T cell subset, CD4+ or CD8+ T cells, or bulk PBMC T cells (not recorded which). This rearrangement joins TRBV2 to TRBJ2-1; TCRdb proposes TRBD1, but this gene call is untestable without DNA. The chain's CDR3 is CASSGPPSYNEQFF.